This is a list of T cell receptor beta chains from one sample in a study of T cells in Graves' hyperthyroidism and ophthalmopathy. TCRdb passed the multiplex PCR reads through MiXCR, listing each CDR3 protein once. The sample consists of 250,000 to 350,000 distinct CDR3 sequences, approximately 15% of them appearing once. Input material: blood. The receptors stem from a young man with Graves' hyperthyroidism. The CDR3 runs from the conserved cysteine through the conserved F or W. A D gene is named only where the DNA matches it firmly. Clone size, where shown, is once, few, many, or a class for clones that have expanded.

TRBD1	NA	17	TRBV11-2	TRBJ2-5	TGTGCCAGCAGTCTTCTTCCCGGGACAGGGCTGGGAGAGACCCAGTACTTC	CASSLLPGTGLGETQYF
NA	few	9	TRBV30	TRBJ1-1	TGTGCCATCCACACTGAAGCTTTCTTT	CAIHTEAFF
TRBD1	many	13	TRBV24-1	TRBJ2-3	TGTGCCACCTGGGACAGAGACACAGATACGCAGTATTTT	CATWDRDTDTQYF
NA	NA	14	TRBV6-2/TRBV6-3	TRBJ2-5	TGTGCCAGCAACGCCCGGGGCTCACAAGAGGCCCAGTACTTC	CASNARGSQEAQYF
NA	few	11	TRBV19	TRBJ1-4	TGTGCCAGTAGTATTGGTGAAAAACTGTTTTTT	CASSIGEKLFF
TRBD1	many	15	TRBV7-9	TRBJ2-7	TGTGCCAGCAGCTCAGACAGGGGCTACTCCTACGAGCAGTACTTC	CASSSDRGYSYEQYF
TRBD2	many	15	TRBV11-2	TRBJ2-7	TGTGCCAGCAGCTCCTATAGCGGGAACGCCTACGAGCAGTACTTC	CASSSYSGNAYEQYF
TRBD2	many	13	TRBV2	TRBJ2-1	TGTGCCAGCCGACTAGCGGGCCATAATGAGCAGTTCTTC	CASRLAGHNEQFF
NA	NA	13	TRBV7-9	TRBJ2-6	TGTGCCAGCAGTCCGGACACCAACAACGTCCTGACTTTC	CASSPDTNNVLTF
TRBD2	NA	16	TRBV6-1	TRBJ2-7	TGTGCCAGCAGTTCCTGGGGGGCTAGCGGGAGTTACGAGCAGTACTTC	CASSSWGASGSYEQYF
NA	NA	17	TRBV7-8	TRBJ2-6	TGTGCCAGCAGCTTACATAGTCGGGGAACTGGGGCCAACGTCCTGACTTTC	CASSLHSRGTGANVLTF
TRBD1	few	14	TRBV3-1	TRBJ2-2	TGTGCCAGCACCCTAAATCAGGGGGCCGGGGAGCTGTTTTTT	CASTLNQGAGELFF
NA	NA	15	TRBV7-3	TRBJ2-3	TGTGCCAGCAGCCCTGGAGGTTGGGGCACAGATACGCAGTATTTT	CASSPGGWGTDTQYF
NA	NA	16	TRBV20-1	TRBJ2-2	TGCAGTGCTAGAGATTTGCTCAGGGGGAGGGCCGGGGAGCTGTTTTTT	CSARDLLRGRAGELFF
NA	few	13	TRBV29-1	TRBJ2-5	TGCAGCGCCCGAGGGGAAGGGGTGGAGACCCAGTACTTC	CSARGEGVETQYF
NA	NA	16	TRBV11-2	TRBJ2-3	TGTGCCAGCAGCTTTAGGCCCGCGGGCAGCACAGATACGCAGTATTTT	CASSFRPAGSTDTQYF
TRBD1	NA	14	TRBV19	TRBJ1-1	TGTGCCAGTAGCGCCGGGACAGCGAACACTGAAGCTTTCTTT	CASSAGTANTEAFF
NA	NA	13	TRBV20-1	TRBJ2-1	TGCAGTGCTCCTTTGAGCTCCTACAATGAGCAGTTCTTC	CSAPLSSYNEQFF
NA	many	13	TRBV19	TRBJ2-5	TGTGCCAGTAGTAAGATCCCGCAAGAGACCCAGTACTTC	CASSKIPQETQYF
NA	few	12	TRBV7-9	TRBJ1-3	TGTGCCAGCAGCTACGCTCGAAACACCATATATTTT	CASSYARNTIYF
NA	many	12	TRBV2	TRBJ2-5	TGTGCCAGCAGTGTAATGTTAGAGACCCAGTACTTC	CASSVMLETQYF
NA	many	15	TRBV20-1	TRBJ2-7	TGCAGTGCTAGAGCCCCCGGGACCAGGGCCTACGAGCAGTACTTC	CSARAPGTRAYEQYF
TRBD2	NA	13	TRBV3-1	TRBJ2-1	TGTGCCACCGATAGCGGGGACTTCAATGAGCAGTTCTTC	CATDSGDFNEQFF
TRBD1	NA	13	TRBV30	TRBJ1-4	TGTGCCTGGGGACAGGGGGGCCCTGAAAAACTGTTTTTT	CAWGQGGPEKLFF
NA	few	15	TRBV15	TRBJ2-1	TGTGCCACCAGCTCTAGCGCCATCTCCTACAATGAGCAGTTCTTC	CATSSSAISYNEQFF
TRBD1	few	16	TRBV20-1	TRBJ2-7	TGCAGTGCTAGAGATCCCGGGACAGGGTCTGCCTACGAGCAGTACTTC	CSARDPGTGSAYEQYF
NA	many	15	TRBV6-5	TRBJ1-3	TGTGCCAGCAGTTATCGGGTGGGGCGCGGAAACACCATATATTTT	CASSYRVGRGNTIYF
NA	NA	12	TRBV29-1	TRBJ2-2	TGCAGCGTTGATAGAATTTCCGGGGAGCTGTTTTTT	CSVDRISGELFF
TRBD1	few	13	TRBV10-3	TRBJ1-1	TGTGCCATCAACGGGACAGGGGGCCCTGAAGCTTTCTTT	CAINGTGGPEAFF
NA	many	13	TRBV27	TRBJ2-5	TGTGCCAGCCGATTACAGGGCCAAGAGACCCAGTACTTC	CASRLQGQETQYF
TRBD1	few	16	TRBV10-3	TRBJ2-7	TGTGCCATCAGTGAACCCGGGACAGGGGGACAAAACGAGCAGTACTTC	CAISEPGTGGQNEQYF
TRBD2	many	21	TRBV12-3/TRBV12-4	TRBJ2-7	TGTGCCAGCAGTTCCCCAGGGGGAAGTAGCGGGAGTTCTTCGGACCCTTACGAGCAGTACTTC	CASSSPGGSSGSSSDPYEQYF
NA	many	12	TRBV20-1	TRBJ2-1	TGCAGTGCTCCCGACAACTACAATGAGCAGTTCTTC	CSAPDNYNEQFF
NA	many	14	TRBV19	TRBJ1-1	TGTGCCAGTACCGCTGGGGCGCCTACCACTGAAGCTTTCTTT	CASTAGAPTTEAFF
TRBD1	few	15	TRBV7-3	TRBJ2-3	TGTGCCAGCAGCTACAGGGGGGACTTCACAGATACGCAGTATTTT	CASSYRGDFTDTQYF
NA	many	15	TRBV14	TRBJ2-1	TGTGCCAGCAGCCAAGATGTGGGCAGCCACAATGAGCAGTTCTTC	CASSQDVGSHNEQFF
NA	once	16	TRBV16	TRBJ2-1	TGTGCCAGCAGCCCCCCGGGGGCGGCCGCCTACAATGAGCAGTTCTTC	CASSPPGAAAYNEQFF
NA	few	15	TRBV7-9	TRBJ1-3	TGTGCCAGCATTCAGAATGGCGACTCTGGAAACACCATATATTTT	CASIQNGDSGNTIYF
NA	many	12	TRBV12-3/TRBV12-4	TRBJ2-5	TGTGCCAGCAGTTTGGGGGTGGAGACCCAGTACTTC	CASSLGVETQYF
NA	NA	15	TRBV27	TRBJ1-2	TGTGCCAGCAGTTTAGGGATGGGATACAACTATGGCTACACCTTC	CASSLGMGYNYGYTF
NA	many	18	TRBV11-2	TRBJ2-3	TGTGCCAGCAGCTGGGATGGAGTAGCCATTGTTCCCACAGATACGCAGTATTTT	CASSWDGVAIVPTDTQYF
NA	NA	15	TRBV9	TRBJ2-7	TGTGCCAGCAATCAGGACCTTAGCGGAGGATACGAGCAGTACTTC	CASNQDLSGGYEQYF
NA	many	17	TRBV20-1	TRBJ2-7	TGCAGTGCTACCCGAGTAAGGGGGGAGCGATACTCCTACGAGCAGTACTTC	CSATRVRGERYSYEQYF
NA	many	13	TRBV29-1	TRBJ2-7	TGCAGCGTTGAAGAGGAGGTATCTCGGGAGCAGTACTTC	CSVEEEVSREQYF
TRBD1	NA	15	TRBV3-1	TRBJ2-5	TGTGCCAGCAGCGTCCGGGACAGGGACACCGAGACCCAGTACTTC	CASSVRDRDTETQYF
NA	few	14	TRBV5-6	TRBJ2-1	TGTGCCAGCAGCTTGGTCTGGGGCGGCGATGAGCAGTTCTTC	CASSLVWGGDEQFF
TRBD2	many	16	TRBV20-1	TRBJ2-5	TGCAGTGCTACCATCCGCGGGGGGGTGGCGTTGGAGACCCAGTACTTC	CSATIRGGVALETQYF
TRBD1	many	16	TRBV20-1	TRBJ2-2	TGCAGTGCGCCAGACCTGGGACAGGGGAGCGTCGGGGAGCTGTTTTTT	CSAPDLGQGSVGELFF